The 20 T cell receptor beta chains below all came from one sample that was sequenced in a study of Graves' ophthalmopathy and Graves' hyperthyroidism. Investigators amplified TCR beta CDR3 regions from RNA transcripts. Following a first-round RT-PCR that used HTBI primers, a second-round multiplex PCR was carried out. TCRdb ran MiXCR on the multiplex PCR reads and lists one entry per CDR3 protein. The sample shows about 500,000 distinct CDR3 sequences, about an eighth of them seen only once. What was sequenced was blood. These receptor sequences come from a woman aged 25 to 39 with Graves' ophthalmopathy.

This clonotype was detected many times. The J gene is TRBJ2-7, the V gene TRBV11-1, with a weak D call TRBD1 (5 bases). CDR1 and CDR2 from the germline V gene are SGHAT and FQDESV (reference sequence). This CDR3 has 13 residues. The ends were cut back, 4 bases at V and 7 bases at J, with 14 bases in the middle. The DNA for the CDR3 is TGTGCCAGCAGCTCCACAGGATCAAGGGAGCAGTACTTC. It specifies CASSSTGSREQYF.

Many counts were recorded for this clonotype. The chain is built from TRBV12-3 or TRBV12-4 and TRBJ2-7, with 11 bases that match TRBD1. The junction had 3 bases not matched to a gene; V was cut back by 2 bases and J by 6 bases. This CDR3 comprises 14 residues. CDR3 residues: CASSLRDRGGEQYF. CDR3 DNA: TGTGCCAGCAGTTTAAGGGACAGGGGGGGCGAGCAGTACTTC.

This clonotype was picked up many times. The J gene is TRBJ1-5, the V gene TRBV19; D gene uncertain. V was pared by 4 bases and J by 5 bases, with 6 bases between. Germline-derived CDR1 and CDR2 are LNHDA and SQIVND (reference sequence). CDR3 length: 12 residues. The CDR3 sequence: CASSNGDQPQHF. The CDR3 DNA sequence: TGTGCCAGTAGTAATGGGGATCAGCCCCAGCATTTT.

The table lists this clonotype with many counts. This chain connects TRBV7-2 to TRBJ2-7; TRBD1 matches at 8 bases. The CDR3 totals 14 residues. CDR1 and CDR2 (germline): SGHTA, FQGNSA. V gave up 1 base and J gave up 6 bases; unmatched junction bases: 5. CDR3 bases: TGTGCCAGCAGCTTAGGGACAGGGTCCATCGAGCAGTACTTC. Encoded protein: CASSLGTGSIEQYF. The variable domain in full, with the rest retrieved from reference TRBV7-2 and TRBJ2-7, is GAGVSQSPSNKVTEKGKDVELRCDPISGHTALYWYRQSLGQGLEFLIYFQGNSAPDKSGLPSDRFSAERTGGSVSTLTIQRTQQEDSAVYLCASSLGTGSIEQYFGPGTRLTVT.

In its sample, this clonotype was seen many times. J is TRBJ2-7 and V is TRBV25-1; 13 bases are shared with TRBD2. The CDR3 consists of 16 residues. Germline V gives CDR1 MGHDK, CDR2 SYGVNS. The J segment lost 7 bases and the V segment lost 5 bases, leaving 11 bases of the junction unmatched. This CDR3 reads CASSFPGLAGQGEQYF. The CDR3 DNA reads as TGTGCCAGCAGTTTTCCGGGACTAGCGGGACAGGGGGAGCAGTACTTC.

This clonotype has ten or more counts. The chain links TRBV11-3 to TRBJ1-1, with D uncertain. Per germline, CDR1 SGHNT and CDR2 YENEEA. V was trimmed by 0 bases and J by 6 bases, leaving 14 bases between them. The CDR3 spans 15 residues. CDR3 loop: CASSLEPAHSPEAFF. The CDR3 DNA reads as TGTGCCAGCAGCTTAGAACCAGCGCACAGTCCTGAAGCTTTCTTT.

CDR3 coding DNA: TGTGCCAGCAGTTTATTACAGGCTGCGGTGGAGCAGTACTTC. Amino acids: CASSLLQAAVEQYF. The V call is TRBV28, the J call TRBJ2-7; possible D gene TRBD1, 5 bases. CDR3 length equals 14 residues. Germline CDR1 MDHEN, CDR2 SYDVKM. V was cut by 1 base and J by 7 bases, with 14 bases left in between.

This clonotype was counted many times. The gene calls are TRBV2 and TRBJ1-1; 8 bases agree with TRBD1. The CDR3 loop spans 15 amino acids. J lost 2 bases, V lost 1 base, and 3 bases had no gene match. Germline assignment: CDR1 SNHLY and CDR2 FYNNEI. The CDR3 reads CASSEGAGGNTEAFF. In DNA form, the CDR3 reads TGTGCCAGCAGTGAAGGGGCAGGGGGCAACACTGAAGCTTTCTTT.

This clonotype was counted at least ten times. Given a much more abundant clone one base away, this may be a read error. This rearrangement joins TRBV28 to TRBJ2-7; D is uncertain. Trimming removed 4 bases at V and 0 bases at J, with 4 bases between. CDR3 length: 12 residues. Per the germline V gene, CDR1 is MDHEN and CDR2 is SYDVKM. Written as DNA, the CDR3 is TGTGCCAGCAGTTCCCTCTCCTACGAGCAGTACTTC. Amino acid sequence: CASSSLSYEQYF.

This clonotype has at least ten counts. V is TRBV7-9 and J is TRBJ2-5; the D is unclear. CDR1 and CDR2 from the germline V gene are SEHNR and FQNEAQ (reference sequence). CDR3 length equals 14 residues. The V end lost 0 bases, the J end lost 4 bases, and 9 bases lay between the germline ends. This CDR3 is CASSLARLGETQYF. CDR3 coding DNA: TGTGCCAGCAGCTTAGCACGCCTGGGAGAGACCCAGTACTTC. The full variable domain, its missing parts supplied by reference TRBV7-9 and TRBJ2-5, is DTGVSQNPRHKITKRGQNVTFRCDPISEHNRLYWYRQTLGQGPEFLTYFQNEAQLEKSRLLSDRFSAERPKGSFSTLEIQRTEQGDSAMYLCASSLARLGETQYFGPGTRLLVL.

This clonotype has at least ten counts. The chain employs TRBV6-2 or TRBV6-3 and TRBJ1-1, with D maybe TRBD1 (6 bases). CDR3 length: 19 amino acids. Trimming removed 2 bases from V and 0 bases from J, with 22 bases in between. Germline CDR1 is MNHEY and CDR2 is SVGEGT. The CDR3 DNA reads as TGTGCCAGCAGTTACATTGGGGGGGCGCGCCCCATGATGAACACTGAAGCTTTCTTT. This translates into CASSYIGGARPMMNTEAFF.

This clonotype turned up a few times. The junction departs from the called germline gene at one end, perhaps through a read error. The genes are TRBV12-3 or TRBV12-4 and TRBJ1-1, with TRBD1 matching 8 bases. This CDR3 has 15 residues. The DNA for the CDR3 is TGTGCCAGCAGTGGAGCGGGACAGGAGAACACTGAAGCTCTCTTT. This codes for CASSGAGQENTEALF.

Only a few counts were recorded for this clonotype. V and J are TRBV3-1 and TRBJ1-1; 8 nucleotides agree with TRBD1. The CDR3 totals 14 residues. Germline trimming cut 4 bases from V and 7 bases from J; bases unmatched to any gene: 8. Germline CDR1 reads LGHDT; CDR2 reads YNNKEL (reference sequence). CDR3 DNA: TGTGCCAGCAGCCCCATGGACAGGGCTGTTGAAGCTTTCTTT. Its protein product is CASSPMDRAVEAFF. The full variable domain, in which reference TRBV3-1 and TRBJ1-1 provide the parts outside the CDR3, is DTAVSQTPKYLVTQMGNDKSIKCEQNLGHDTMYWYKQDSKKFLKIMFSYNNKELIINETVPNRFSPKSPDKAHLNLHINSLELGDSAVYFCASSPMDRAVEAFFGQGTRLTVV.

This clonotype was observed at least ten times. The rearrangement joins TRBV4-1 to TRBJ2-2; D could derive from TRBD1 or TRBD2 (5 bases each). This CDR3 has 14 amino acids. V was clipped by 0 bases and J by 5 bases, with 7 bases between them. The V gene's germline CDR1 is MGHRA and CDR2 YSYEKL. The CDR3 spells CASSQDWGTGELFF. In DNA, the CDR3 is TGCGCCAGCAGCCAAGATTGGGGGACCGGGGAGCTGTTTTTT.

At least ten counts were recorded for this clonotype. V usage is TRBV27 and J usage is TRBJ2-7, with D possibly called TRBD1 or TRBD2 (5 bases each). Germline values: CDR1 MNHEY, CDR2 SMNVEV (reference sequence). Trimming removed 6 bases from V and 9 bases from J, with 18 bases in between. This CDR3 comprises 13 residues. CDR3: CASSWQGLSGQYF. Here the CDR3 DNA reads TGTGCCAGCAGCTGGCAGGGTTTGAGCGGGCAGTACTTC.

At least ten counts were recorded for this clonotype. This sequence joins TRBV20-1 and TRBJ1-1; a weak D match, TRBD1 (6 bases). This CDR3 is built from 15 residues. V was shortened by 2 bases and J by 3 bases, with 16 bases between the two germline ends. The germline gives CDR1 DFQATT, CDR2 SNEGSKA (reference sequence). In DNA form, the CDR3 reads TGCAGTGCTAGAAGCAGCGGGGGCATGGACACTGAAGCTTTCTTT. Residues: CSARSSGGMDTEAFF.

At least ten counts were recorded for this clonotype. The chain employs TRBV28 and TRBJ2-7, with D possibly being TRBD2 (6 bases). This CDR3 comprises 14 residues. CDR1 MDHEN and CDR2 SYDVKM come from the germline V gene. Trimming removed 2 bases at V and 3 bases at J, with 11 bases between. CDR3: CASSLPSVLYEQYF. DNA of the CDR3: TGTGCCAGCAGTTTACCTAGCGTCCTCTACGAGCAGTACTTC.

The chain couples TRBV27 to TRBJ2-2, with D unclear. The CDR3 has 15 residues. The V gene's germline CDR1 is MNHEY and CDR2 SMNVEV (reference sequence). The V gene lost 2 bases and the J gene lost 0 bases, with 7 bases spanning the gap. CDR3 coding DNA: TGTGCCAGCAGTTTAAATCCCGCGAACACCGGGGAGCTGTTTTTT. It yields the protein CASSLNPANTGELFF.

This clonotype has ten or more counts. The chain uses TRBV20-1 and TRBJ2-7, with 9 bases identical to TRBD2. The V gene end was trimmed by 2 bases and the J gene end by 6 bases; junction bases not matched to a gene: 11. Germline V lookup: CDR1 DFQATT, CDR2 SNEGSKA (reference sequence). The CDR3 has 15 residues. The chain's CDR3 is CSARPGASGTPEQYF. The CDR3 DNA sequence: TGCAGTGCTAGACCTGGGGCTAGCGGGACTCCCGAGCAGTACTTC.

This clonotype occurred many times. V usage is TRBV7-8 and J usage is TRBJ2-5; D not resolved. V was shortened by 6 bases and J by 1 base, with 15 bases between the two germline ends. This CDR3 comprises 15 residues. From germline, CDR1 is SGHVS and CDR2 FQNEAQ. The CDR3 DNA follows: TGTGCCAGCAGGCCCTTGAATTATCCCCAAGAGACCCAGTACTTC. This gives the protein CASRPLNYPQETQYF. The whole variable domain, remainder taken from reference TRBV7-8 and TRBJ2-5, is GAGVSQSPRYKVAKRGQDVALRCDPISGHVSLFWYQQALGQGPEFLTYFQNEAQLDKSGLPSDRFFAERPEGSVSTLKIQRTQQEDSAVYLCASRPLNYPQETQYFGPGTRLLVL.